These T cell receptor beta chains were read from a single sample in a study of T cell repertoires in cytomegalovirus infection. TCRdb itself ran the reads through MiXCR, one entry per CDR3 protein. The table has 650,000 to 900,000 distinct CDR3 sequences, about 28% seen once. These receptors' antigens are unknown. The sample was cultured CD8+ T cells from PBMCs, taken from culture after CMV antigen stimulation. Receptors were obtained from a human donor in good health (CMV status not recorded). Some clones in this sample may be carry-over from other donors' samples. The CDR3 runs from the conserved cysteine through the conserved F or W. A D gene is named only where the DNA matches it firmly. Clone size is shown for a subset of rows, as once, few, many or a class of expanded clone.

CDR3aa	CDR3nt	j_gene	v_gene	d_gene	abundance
CASSAGLAGSSTDTQYF	TGTGCCAGCAGCGCCGGACTAGCGGGGTCTAGCACAGATACGCAGTATTTT	TRBJ2-3	TRBV7-6	TRBD2	-
CASSSGRGSGNTIYF	TGCGCCAGCAGCTCTGGGAGAGGCTCTGGAAACACCATATATTTT	TRBJ1-3	TRBV5-1	-	few
CAISEIDGKTDTQYF	TGTGCCATCAGTGAGATCGACGGAAAAACAGATACGCAGTATTTT	TRBJ2-3	TRBV10-3	-	few
CASSRSPGAGGWNTQYF	TGTGCCAGCAGCCGCAGTCCAGGCGCGGGGGGGTGGAATACGCAGTATTTT	TRBJ2-3	TRBV11-3	TRBD2	few
CASSFGLAAGELFF	TGTGCCAGCAGCTTCGGACTAGCGGCCGGGGAGCTGTTTTTT	TRBJ2-2	TRBV7-2	TRBD2	few
CSARNGEASYNEQFF	TGCAGTGCTAGAAACGGGGAAGCCTCCTACAATGAGCAGTTCTTC	TRBJ2-1	TRBV20-1	-	-
CASSLGEQTYGYTF	TGTGCCAGCAGCTTGGGGGAGCAGACCTATGGCTACACCTTC	TRBJ1-2	TRBV5-6	-	-
CASGRDRGPAGDTQYF	TGTGCCAGCGGTCGAGACAGGGGGCCTGCTGGAGATACGCAGTATTTT	TRBJ2-3	TRBV11-3	TRBD1	-
CASSLGGIKTYNEQFF	TGTGCCAGCAGCTTAGGGGGGATCAAGACATACAATGAGCAGTTCTTC	TRBJ2-1	TRBV13	-	-
CASSSTVGEPGELFF	TGTGCCAGCAGCTCAACCGTGGGGGAGCCCGGGGAGCTGTTTTTT	TRBJ2-2	TRBV7-9	-	-
CASRRDISNQPQHF	TGTGCCAGCAGACGGGACATTAGCAATCAGCCCCAGCATTTT	TRBJ1-5	TRBV6-2/TRBV6-3	-	many
CASSEKAGGLGDTQYF	TGTGCCAGCAGTGAAAAAGCGGGGGGCCTAGGGGATACGCAGTATTTT	TRBJ2-3	TRBV6-1	TRBD2	-
CASSFGTRGLNTEAFF	TGTGCCAGCAGCTTCGGCACCAGGGGCCTGAACACTGAAGCTTTCTTT	TRBJ1-1	TRBV7-3	-	-
CASSLSGQETQYF	TGTGCCAGCAGCTTGAGCGGGCAAGAGACCCAGTACTTC	TRBJ2-5	TRBV11-2	-	-
CASSYYQGSYEQYF	TGTGCCAGCAGTTACTACCAGGGCTCCTACGAGCAGTACTTC	TRBJ2-7	TRBV6-5	-	-
CASSLERIGELFF	TGTGCCAGCAGCTTAGAGCGCATTGGGGAGCTGTTTTTT	TRBJ2-2	TRBV7-9	-	-
CASSNRDRGRLLKGNTEAFF	TGTGCCAGCAGTAACCGGGACAGGGGGCGCCTTTTGAAGGGGAACACTGAAGCTTTCTTT	TRBJ1-1	TRBV25-1	TRBD1	-
CASSSPGGIWDEKLFF	TGTGCCAGCAGCTCCCCAGGGGGCATCTGGGATGAAAAACTGTTTTTT	TRBJ1-4	TRBV7-2	TRBD1	many
CASSMDRDYGYTF	TGTGCCAGCAGCATGGACAGGGACTATGGCTACACCTTC	TRBJ1-2	TRBV6-5	TRBD1	few
CASSLSWVMNTEAFF	TGTGCCAGCAGTTTATCGTGGGTGATGAACACTGAAGCTTTCTTT	TRBJ1-1	TRBV27	-	few
CATSSSRTGPNYGYTF	TGTGCCACCAGCTCATCCCGGACAGGGCCTAACTATGGCTACACCTTC	TRBJ1-2	TRBV15	TRBD1	-
CASSLFQGYGYTF	TGTGCCAGCAGTTTATTCCAGGGTTATGGCTACACCTTC	TRBJ1-2	TRBV12-3/TRBV12-4	-	-
CASSWKGTEDNSPLHF	TGTGCCAGCAGTTGGAAGGGGACGGAAGATAATTCACCCCTCCACTTT	TRBJ1-6	TRBV7-8	-	-
CASSVDIGGVYNEQFF	TGTGCCAGCAGCGTAGACATTGGGGGGGTTTACAATGAGCAGTTCTTC	TRBJ2-1	TRBV9	TRBD2	few
CATSRDSDSTDTQYF	TGTGCCACCAGCCGAGACAGCGATTCCACAGATACGCAGTATTTT	TRBJ2-3	TRBV15	-	few
CASSWEVTYEQYF	TGTGCCAGCAGCTGGGAGGTCACCTACGAGCAGTACTTC	TRBJ2-7	TRBV7-6	-	many
CASSRNEYRVGAEAFF	TGTGCCAGCAGTCGTAATGAATACAGGGTCGGAGCTGAAGCTTTCTTT	TRBJ1-1	TRBV7-3	-	-
CANSSGGSYNEQFF	TGTGCCAACAGCTCGGGGGGCTCCTACAATGAGCAGTTCTTC	TRBJ2-1	TRBV7-9	TRBD2	-
CATSDYGTSQETQYF	TGTGCCACCAGTGACTACGGGACCAGCCAAGAGACCCAGTACTTC	TRBJ2-5	TRBV24-1	-	-